This passage covers 7 T cell receptor beta chains from one sample sequenced in a study of regulatory T cells in long-lasting Graves disease. Construction of TCR beta libraries relied on iRepertoire HTBI primers and on Arm-PCR targeting CDR3 regions. From the multiplex PCR reads, TCRdb called clonotypes with MiXCR, one entry per CDR3 protein. In the table there are 700,000 or so distinct CDR3 sequences, roughly 30% of which are singletons. Sample time point: persistent/refractory GD, antithyroid drugs over 5 years with positive TRAb. The authors made the TCR library using RNA they extracted from PBMCs. Source: peripheral blood mononuclear cells (PBMCs), taken when the disease was refractory, from a patient treated with antithyroid drugs. These receptors were taken from a female donor with Graves disease.

The genes are TRBV5-1 and TRBJ2-3; weak D call: TRBD2 (6 bases). The CDR3 has 14 amino acids. CDR1 and CDR2 from the germline V gene are SGHRS and YFSETQ. Trimming stripped 3 bases from V and 0 bases from J, with 8 bases between. The CDR3 region has the DNA TGCGCCAGCAGCTGGGGAGGAAGCACAGATACGCAGTATTTT. Translated, it gives CASSWGGSTDTQYF.

Only a few counts were recorded for this clonotype. The V gene is TRBV20-1, the J gene TRBJ2-7, with unresolved D. Germline CDR1 DFQATT, CDR2 SNEGSKA (reference sequence). This CDR3 is built from 11 residues. Between the trimmed V and J ends, which lost 3 bases and 3 bases, there was a span of 6 bases. CDR3: CSASANYEQYF. In DNA form, the CDR3 reads TGCAGTGCTAGTGCAAACTACGAGCAGTACTTC.

CDR3 nucleotides: TGCGCCAGCAGCCAGAACTTGGGGTGGAACACTGAAGCTTTCTTT. It encodes CASSQNLGWNTEAFF. The V and J genes are TRBV5-1 and TRBJ1-1; D gene unclear. The length of the CDR3 is 15 residues. Germline CDR1 SGHRS, CDR2 YFSETQ. V gave up 4 bases and J gave up 1 base, with 14 bases separating them.

The chain joins TRBV12-3 or TRBV12-4 to TRBJ2-7; D gene unclear. The CDR3 spans 16 residues. V lost 1 base and J lost 4, with 17 bases in between. The CDR3 DNA sequence: TGTGCCAGCAGTTTAGTGGGGTTATGGGGTCTGTACGAGCAGTACTTC. Protein sequence: CASSLVGLWGLYEQYF.

This clonotype was observed many times. The chain couples TRBV5-6 to TRBJ1-2, with 7 nucleotides matching TRBD1. Germline V CDR1 and CDR2: SGHDT, YYEEEE. The CDR3 is 14 amino acids. Unmatched junction bases numbered 7, after V lost 0 bases and J lost 8 bases. Here the CDR3 DNA reads TGTGCCAGCAGCTTGGGAGACAGGGAGTACGGCTACACCTTC. It specifies CASSLGDREYGYTF. Based on the CDR3 plus reference TRBV5-6 and TRBJ1-2, the full variable domain is DAGVTQSPTHLIKTRGQQVTLRCSPKSGHDTVSWYQQALGQGPQFIFQYYEEEERQRGNFPDRFSGHQFPNYSSELNVNALLLGDSALYLCASSLGDREYGYTFGSGTRLTVV.

In its sample, this clonotype was seen many times. The gene calls are TRBV20-1 and TRBJ2-5; D gene unclear. The CDR3 extends over 10 amino acids. The germline gives CDR1 DFQATT, CDR2 SNEGSKA (reference sequence). V lost 3 bases and J lost 5, with 4 bases in between. The CDR3: CSASSETQYF. The CDR3, as DNA: TGCAGTGCTAGTAGTGAGACCCAGTACTTC.

This clonotype was counted ten times or more. The chain carries TRBV2 and TRBJ2-7, with 9 bases aligning to TRBD2. Germline CDR1 SNHLY, CDR2 FYNNEI. This CDR3 has 13 residues. J lost 4 bases, V lost 10 bases, and 8 bases had no gene match. CDR3 bases: TGTGCCACCTTGACTAGCGGAGAATACGAGCAGTACTTC. Protein sequence: CATLTSGEYEQYF.